Below are 24 T cell receptor beta chains sequenced from a single sample in a study of blood T cell repertoires in COVID-19. TCRdb keeps only in-frame clones here, not all; method: immunoSEQ multiplex PCR. The repertoire holds tens of thousands of clones, with about nine tenths as singletons. The sequenced sample was peripheral blood. Receptors were obtained from a man between 65 and 80 years old with acute or convalescent COVID-19.

The chain uses TRBV15 and TRBJ1-6, with TRBD1 identical over 12 bases. The junction had 8 bases not matched to a gene; V was cut back by 8 bases and J by 9 bases. The CDR3 extends over 15 amino acids. Germline V lookup: CDR1 LNHNV, CDR2 YYDKDF (reference sequence). The CDR3 sequence: CATGRDRGLGSPLHF. The CDR3, as DNA: TGTGCCACCGGCCGGGACAGGGGGCTCGGTTCACCCCTCCACTTT.

J is TRBJ2-1 and V is TRBV9; 9 nucleotides match TRBD1. V lost 4 bases to trimming and J lost 4 bases; unmatched junction nucleotides: 6. The CDR3 loop spans 15 amino acids. In germline, CDR1 is SGDLS, CDR2 YYNGEE. The CDR3 loop reads CASSPGQGRYNEQFF. The CDR3 DNA sequence: TGTGCCAGCAGCCCTGGACAGGGGCGGTACAATGAGCAGTTCTTC.

The chain recombines TRBV2 with TRBJ2-1, with a possible D match to TRBD1 (6 bases). Germline V gene lookup returns CDR1 SNHLY and CDR2 FYNNEI. The CDR3 is 13 amino acids. V gave up 6 bases and J gave up 9 bases, with 15 bases separating them. CDR3 residues: CASSRNLGGEQFF. Here the CDR3 DNA reads TGTGCCAGCAGCCGTAATCTAGGGGGTGAGCAGTTCTTC.

This chain uses TRBV14 with TRBJ2-1; 9 nucleotides align to TRBD2. CDR3 size: 18 residues. Germline V gene sequence: CDR1 SGHDN, CDR2 FVKESK. Trimming took 2 bases from V and 0 from J; bases not matched to a gene: 8. The CDR3 DNA reads as TGTGCCAGCAGCCAAAAGACTAGCGGAGTGAGCTCCTACAATGAGCAGTTCTTC. Residues: CASSQKTSGVSSYNEQFF.

The V call is TRBV5-8, the J call TRBJ1-6, with D maybe TRBD1 (5 bases). The V end was cut by 1 base, the J end by 7 bases, with 9 bases between. Germline loops: CDR1 SGHTS, CDR2 YDEGEE. The CDR3 runs to 14 residues. The CDR3 here is CASSLRGGNSPLHF. CDR3 DNA sequence: TGTGCCAGCAGCTTGAGGGGCGGCAATTCACCCCTCCACTTT.

This sequence joins TRBV19 and TRBJ1-5, with a possible D match to TRBD1 (6 bases). The germline gives CDR1 LNHDA, CDR2 SQIVND (reference sequence). This CDR3 region has 16 residues. Trimming removed 3 bases at V and 1 base at J, with 13 bases between. CDR3 sequence (DNA): TGTGCCAGTAGTATCGCATCCACAGGGAGCAATCAGCCCCAGCATTTT. It codes for CASSIASTGSNQPQHF.

This chain connects TRBV5-4 to TRBJ2-3; D perhaps matches TRBD2 (7 bases). The CDR3 loop spans 15 amino acids. From germline, CDR1 is SGHNT and CDR2 YYREEE (reference sequence). The ends were cut back, 4 bases at V and 3 bases at J, with 15 bases in the middle. DNA of the CDR3: TGTGCCAGCAGCCTCGGGGGGAGGGGGACAGATACGCAGTATTTT. This encodes CASSLGGRGTDTQYF.

This chain links TRBV28 with TRBJ2-1; D might be TRBD2 (6 bases). The V end lost 2 bases, the J end lost 6 bases, and 14 bases lay between the germline ends. Germline CDR1 is MDHEN and CDR2 is SYDVKM. The CDR3 is made up of 15 amino acids. The CDR3 here is CASSLPGLRSNEQFF. The CDR3 DNA reads as TGTGCCAGCAGTTTACCGGGACTCCGGTCCAATGAGCAGTTCTTC.

This chain joins TRBV15 and TRBJ2-3; unclear D gene. V was cut by 1 base and J by 5 bases, with 4 bases left in between. CDR1 LNHNV and CDR2 YYDKDF come from the germline V gene (reference sequence). CDR3 length: 12 residues. This chain's CDR3 is CATSRAGDTQYF. CDR3 DNA sequence: TGTGCCACCAGCAGAGCCGGAGATACGCAGTATTTT. Looking up the rest from reference TRBV15 and TRBJ2-3 gives the full variable domain: DAMVIQNPRYQVTQFGKPVTLSCSQTLNHNVMYWYQQKSSQAPKLLFHYYDKDFNNEADTPDNFQSRRPNTSFCFLDIRSPGLGDTAMYLCATSRAGDTQYFGPGTRLTVL.

This chain uses TRBV28 with TRBJ1-6; unclear D gene. V was cut by 6 bases and J by 2 bases, with 5 bases left in between. Germline lookup yields CDR1 MDHEN and CDR2 SYDVKM. The CDR3 runs to 13 residues. CDR3 residues: CASRGPYNSPLHF. The CDR3 coding sequence is TGTGCCAGCAGGGGCCCCTATAATTCACCCCTCCACTTT. The full variable domain, its missing parts supplied by reference TRBV28 and TRBJ1-6, is DVKVTQSSRYLVKRTGEKVFLECVQDMDHENMFWYRQDPGLGLRLIYFSYDVKMKEKGDIPEGYSVSREKKERFSLILESASTNQTSMYLCASRGPYNSPLHFGNGTRLTVT.

V and J are TRBV5-4 and TRBJ1-1; unclear D gene. Germline V CDR1 and CDR2: SGHNT, YYREEE (reference sequence). The CDR3 is made up of 12 amino acids. Trimming took off 7 bases at V and 2 bases at J, with 9 bases between the two ends. The CDR3, as DNA: TGTGCCAGCCACTCGGTCAACACTGAAGCTTTCTTT. It specifies CASHSVNTEAFF.

This clone was recorded a few times. The chain has TRBV7-8 and TRBJ1-5; weak D call: TRBD1 (5 bases). The ends were cut back, 4 bases at V and 2 bases at J, with 18 bases in the middle. The CDR3 runs to 17 residues. CDR1 SGHVS and CDR2 FQNEAQ come from the germline V gene. The CDR3 here is CASSYPGLRNGNQPQHF. CDR3 bases: TGTGCCAGCAGCTACCCAGGGTTGAGGAATGGCAATCAGCCCCAGCATTTT.

This clone rates as medium-sized (0.01 to 0.1%). A junction end diverges from the germline sequence, so it may reflect a read error. Additional DNA sequences in this sample encode the identical CDR3. This chain uses TRBV9 with TRBJ2-5; a possible D gene is TRBD2 (7 bases). Germline V gene sequence: CDR1 SGDLS, CDR2 YYNGEE. The CDR3 contains 15 residues. The CDR3 coding sequence is TGCCCCCCCCGCGGAGGGGGGGGGCCCCAAGAGACCCAGTACTTC. Its protein product is CPPRGGGGPQETQYF.

With regard to this clone: A read error may explain this, as a much larger clone is one base away. Other DNA sequences from this sample encode an identical CDR3 as well. The chain employs TRBV9 and TRBJ2-5; 9 bases are shared with TRBD2. The germline V gene encodes CDR1 SGDLS and CDR2 YYNGEE. CDR3 size: 15 residues. Here the CDR3 DNA reads TGTCCCAGCAGCGGCGGGGGGGGGCCCCAAGAGACCCAGTACTTC. It codes for CPSSGGGGPQETQYF.

The V gene is TRBV3-1 (or the pseudogene TRBV3-2), the J gene TRBJ2-1, with D possibly being TRBD2 (6 bases). V lost 0 bases to trimming and J lost 6 bases, with 18 bases between them. The CDR3 spans 17 residues. From germline, CDR1 is LGHDT and CDR2 YNNKEL (reference sequence). CDR3 amino acids: CASSQEGSGVIGNEQFF. In DNA form, the CDR3 reads TGTGCCAGCAGCCAAGAGGGTAGCGGTGTGATTGGCAATGAGCAGTTCTTC.

The chain links TRBV6-2 or TRBV6-3 to TRBJ2-3, with TRBD2 identical over 10 bases. The CDR3 spans 16 residues. V trimming: 5 bases; J trimming: 0 bases; junction bases outside the gene matches: 5. Germline lookup yields CDR1 MNHEY and CDR2 SVGEGT. The CDR3 protein is CASSGWTSGSTDTQYF. CDR3 bases: TGTGCCAGCAGTGGATGGACTAGCGGTAGCACAGATACGCAGTATTTT.

V gene TRBV6-5 combines with J gene TRBJ2-1, with D perhaps matching TRBD2 (5 bases). The CDR3 has 15 amino acids. V gave up 0 bases and J gave up 0 bases, with 6 bases separating them. Germline CDR1 reads MNHEY; CDR2 reads SVGAGI. CDR3 in amino acids: CASSYSGGSYNEQFF. In DNA form, the CDR3 reads TGTGCCAGCAGTTACTCAGGAGGCTCCTACAATGAGCAGTTCTTC.

CDR3 bases: TGTGCCAGCAGGGAAAAGGGGTGGACCGGGGAGCTGTTTTTT. Amino acid sequence: CASREKGWTGELFF. J is TRBJ2-2 and V is TRBV7-2; a possible D gene is TRBD1 (5 bases). The CDR3 is made up of 14 amino acids. The germline V gene has CDR1 SGHTA and CDR2 FQGNSA. Trimming removed 6 bases from V and 5 bases from J, with 13 bases in between.

The chain employs TRBV7-2 and TRBJ2-3; the D gene is possibly TRBD1 (6 bases). The V end lost 5 bases, the J end lost 2 bases, and 20 bases lay between the germline ends. The CDR3 has 17 amino acids. CDR1 is SGHTA and CDR2 is FQGNSA in the germline V gene. CDR3 loop: CASSLVGVGANTDTQYF. The CDR3 bases are TGTGCCAGCAGCCTCGTTGGGGTGGGGGCGAACACAGATACGCAGTATTTT.

CDR3 region: CASSLRGRTGSIDEQFF. CDR3 nucleotides: TGTGCCAGCAGCTTAAGGGGCCGGACAGGGTCTATCGATGAGCAGTTCTTC. This rearrangement joins TRBV7-9 to TRBJ2-1, with 8 bases that match TRBD1. The CDR3 runs 17 residues. Trimming cost V 2 bases and J 8 bases; bases outside gene matches: 14. The germline V gene encodes CDR1 SEHNR and CDR2 FQNEAQ (reference sequence).

This sequence joins TRBV7-2 and TRBJ2-7; D uncertain. The V gene's germline CDR1 is SGHTA and CDR2 FQGNSA. V lost 0 bases to trimming and J lost 0 bases, with 6 bases between them. This CDR3 is 14 amino acids long. This chain's CDR3 is CASSLAGYSYEQYF. CDR3 nucleotides: TGTGCCAGCAGCTTAGCCGGGTACTCCTACGAGCAGTACTTC.

V usage is TRBV5-1 and J usage is TRBJ2-7; no clear D. V shed 0 bases and J shed 0 bases, with 7 bases lying between them. Germline V gene data show CDR1 as SGHRS and CDR2 as YFSETQ. CDR3 length: 14 amino acids. The CDR3 spells CASSLGRSSYEQYF. CDR3 nucleotides: TGCGCCAGCAGCTTGGGACGGAGCTCCTACGAGCAGTACTTC.

Only a few counts were recorded for this clone. CDR3 amino acids: CASSSSRQGLRTGELFF. DNA of the CDR3: TGTGCCAGCAGCTCATCAAGACAGGGGTTGCGCACCGGGGAGCTGTTTTTT. This rearrangement joins TRBV5-6 to TRBJ2-2; 8 nucleotides agree with TRBD1. The germline V gene has CDR1 SGHDT and CDR2 YYEEEE. This CDR3 is 17 amino acids long. After removal of 3 bases from V and 4 bases from J, the junction contained 11 bases not matched to a gene.

J is TRBJ1-3 and V is TRBV10-3, with D unresolved. With 2 bases removed from V and 0 bases from J, the gap between germline ends came to 5 bases. CDR3 length: 14 amino acids. Germline V CDR1 and CDR2: ENHRY, SYGVKD. CDR3 sequence reads: CAISEGRSGNTIYF. The DNA of the CDR3 is TGTGCCATCAGTGAGGGCCGCTCTGGAAACACCATATATTTT.